Below, 26 T cell receptor beta chains from the same sample are listed, as sequenced in a study of cytomegalovirus exposure and HLA in healthy donors. PCR involved 60 Vbeta and 13 Jbeta primers. Libraries were prepared by immunoSEQ multiplex PCR; TCRdb keeps only in-frame clonotypes and omits some of them. The sample holds over 130,000 clones, about 80% seen once. Sequenced material: PBMCs. All receptors derive from a man aged 25-45 years in good health and CMV-seropositive.

J is TRBJ2-2 and V is TRBV6-1; D may be TRBD1 (5 bases). V was shortened by 1 base and J by 1 base, with 10 bases between the two germline ends. Germline CDR1 MNHNS, CDR2 SASEGT. CDR3 length equals 16 residues. The CDR3, as DNA: TGTGCCAGCAGTGAAGAGGGGATGTGGAACACCGGGGAGCTGTTTTTT. Its translation: CASSEEGMWNTGELFF.

This clone was seen a single time. This chain uses TRBV28 with TRBJ1-5; TRBD1 matches at 7 bases. This CDR3 is 15 amino acids long. In germline, CDR1 is MDHEN, CDR2 SYDVKM. V lost 2 bases to trimming and J lost 6 bases; unmatched junction nucleotides: 7. CDR3 DNA sequence: TGTGCCAGCAGTTTAATGGTGCAGGGGGTTCAGCCCCAGCATTTT. Protein product: CASSLMVQGVQPQHF.

As for this clone: Different DNA sequences within this sample yield the same CDR3. The CDR3 DNA follows: TGTGCCAGTAGTATAGGAGGGCTAAACACCGGGGAGCTGTTTTTT. As protein: CASSIGGLNTGELFF. The V and J genes are TRBV19 and TRBJ2-2; TRBD2 is a possible D gene (5 bases). Germline CDR1 is LNHDA and CDR2 is SQIVND (reference sequence). There are 15 residues in the CDR3. Trimming took off 1 base at V and 2 bases at J, with 8 bases between the two ends. The full variable domain, rest sourced from reference TRBV19 and TRBJ2-2, is DGGITQSPKYLFRKEGQNVTLSCEQNLNHDAMYWYRQDPGQGLRLIYYSQIVNDFQKGDIAEGYSVSREKKESFPLTVTSAQKNPTAFYLCASSIGGLNTGELFFGEGSRLTVL.

This rearrangement joins TRBV19 to TRBJ2-2, with TRBD2 matching 9 bases. The CDR3 has 17 residues. J lost 2 bases, V lost 4 bases, and 8 bases had no gene match. Germline CDR1 reads LNHDA; CDR2 reads SQIVND (reference sequence). The CDR3 loop is CASSTDPAGGNTGELFF. For the CDR3, the DNA is TGTGCCAGTAGTACTGATCCAGCGGGGGGAAACACCGGGGAGCTGTTTTTT.

The V gene is TRBV11-3, the J gene TRBJ2-6; TRBD1 agrees at 11 bases. The CDR3 sequence is 18 residues long. The J segment lost 0 bases and the V segment lost 5 bases, leaving 6 bases of the junction unmatched. Germline lookup yields CDR1 SGHNT and CDR2 YENEEA. The CDR3 nucleotides are TGTGCCAGCAGCCTCCGGACAGGGGGCGCCTCTGGGGCCAACGTCCTGACTTTC. As protein: CASSLRTGGASGANVLTF.

This clone was seen a few times. The genes are TRBV4-2 and TRBJ2-2, with TRBD2 identical over 11 bases. CDR1 is LGHNA, CDR2 YNFKEQ, per germline. V shed 2 bases, J shed 3 bases, and the junction held 2 bases outside the gene matches. The CDR3 is made up of 16 amino acids. The CDR3 DNA sequence: TGTGCCAGCAGCCAACCTAGCGGGGGGTACACCGGGGAGCTGTTTTTT. It codes for CASSQPSGGYTGELFF.

V is TRBV7-8 and J is TRBJ2-5; perhaps TRBD1 as D (5 bases). The length of the CDR3 is 15 residues. Germline CDR1 SGHVS, CDR2 FQNEAQ. Trimming removed 5 bases at V and 3 bases at J, with 16 bases between. CDR3 loop: CASSPSRGDKETQYF. As DNA, the CDR3 is TGTGCCAGCAGCCCTAGTAGGGGCGATAAAGAGACCCAGTACTTC. Complete variable domain (other parts from reference TRBV7-8 and TRBJ2-5): GAGVSQSPRYKVAKRGQDVALRCDPISGHVSLFWYQQALGQGPEFLTYFQNEAQLDKSGLPSDRFFAERPEGSVSTLKIQRTQQEDSAVYLCASSPSRGDKETQYFGPGTRLLVL.

The chain recombines TRBV28 with TRBJ2-7; 7 nucleotides agree with TRBD2. The trim removed 3 bases at V and 3 bases at J, leaving 8 bases unmatched. The CDR3 spans 15 residues. Germline V CDR1 and CDR2: MDHEN, SYDVKM. The CDR3 loop is CASSFAFGGDYEQYF. In nucleotides, the CDR3 is TGTGCCAGCAGTTTTGCTTTTGGGGGGGACTACGAGCAGTACTTC. The complete variable domain, with remaining parts taken from reference TRBV28 and TRBJ2-7, reads DVKVTQSSRYLVKRTGEKVFLECVQDMDHENMFWYRQDPGLGLRLIYFSYDVKMKEKGDIPEGYSVSREKKERFSLILESASTNQTSMYLCASSFAFGGDYEQYFGPGTRLTVT.

The rearrangement joins TRBV7-9 to TRBJ1-3, with a weak D call TRBD1 (5 bases). Germline V gene lookup returns CDR1 SEHNR and CDR2 FQNEAQ (reference sequence). V was pared by 4 bases and J by 1 base, with 11 bases between. The CDR3 consists of 15 residues. The CDR3 sequence is CASSSGDLSGNTIYF. Written as DNA, the CDR3 is TGTGCCAGCAGCTCGGGGGACCTATCTGGAAACACCATATATTTT.

This clone appeared a single time. This chain joins TRBV11-2 and TRBJ1-4; 8 bases are a match to TRBD1. V lost 5 bases, J lost 11 bases, and 4 bases stayed unmatched. There are 12 residues in the CDR3. Germline assignment: CDR1 SGHAT and CDR2 FQNNGV. As DNA, the CDR3 is TGTGCCAGCAGCGCGGACAGGGATAAACTGTTTTTT. This sequence encodes CASSADRDKLFF.

The chain joins TRBV28 to TRBJ2-5; 8 nucleotides agree with TRBD1. The V and J ends lost 1 base and 5 bases, in that order; junction bases with no gene match: 12. The CDR3 length is 17 residues. The germline gives CDR1 MDHEN, CDR2 SYDVKM. The chain's CDR3 is CASSLYYRTGHGETQYF. CDR3 DNA: TGTGCCAGCAGTTTATACTATCGGACAGGGCACGGGGAGACCCAGTACTTC.

This clone was detected only a few times. The gene calls are TRBV28 and TRBJ1-1; no clear D gene. The CDR3 is 13 amino acids. V dropped 8 bases and J dropped 4 bases, with 14 bases sitting between them. CDR1 MDHEN and CDR2 SYDVKM come from the germline V gene. CDR3 residues: CASRWQASTEAFF. In DNA form, the CDR3 reads TGTGCCAGCCGGTGGCAGGCCAGCACTGAAGCTTTCTTT.

The rearrangement links TRBV30 to TRBJ1-3; D is unclear. CDR1 GTSNPN and CDR2 SVGIG come from the germline V gene (reference sequence). The length of the CDR3 is 13 residues. V gave up 4 bases and J gave up 0 bases, with 7 bases separating them. CDR3: CAWISRSGNTIYF. Written as DNA, the CDR3 is TGTGCCTGGATATCTCGCTCTGGAAACACCATATATTTT. The entire variable domain, with the rest obtained from reference TRBV30 and TRBJ1-3, is as follows: SQTIHQWPATLVQPVGSPLSLECTVEGTSNPNLYWYRQAAGRGLQLLFYSVGIGQISSEVPQNLSASRPQDRQFILSSKKLLLSDSGFYLCAWISRSGNTIYFGEGSWLTVV.

V gene TRBV7-9 combines with J gene TRBJ1-2; 7 bases match TRBD1. Trimming took 4 bases from V and 3 from J; bases not matched to a gene: 5. The CDR3 is 14 residues long. Germline V gene sequence: CDR1 SEHNR, CDR2 FQNEAQ (reference sequence). The CDR3: CASSYGTVDYGYTF. In DNA form, the CDR3 reads TGTGCCAGCAGCTATGGGACAGTGGACTATGGCTACACCTTC.

This CDR3 reads CASRGQDNEQFF. The CDR3 DNA reads TGTGCCAGCAGGGGACAGGACAATGAGCAGTTCTTC. V and J are TRBV7-3 and TRBJ2-1, with 8 bases identical to TRBD1. The germline V gene encodes CDR1 SGHTA and CDR2 FQGTGA. This CDR3 comprises 12 residues. With V trimmed by 6 bases and J by 5 bases, 0 bases remained unmatched.

This chain joins TRBV6-6 and TRBJ1-2, with D possibly being TRBD1 (6 bases). V lost 6 bases and J lost 4, with 12 bases in between. This CDR3 spans 13 amino acids. Germline CDR1 is MNHNY and CDR2 is SVGAGI (reference sequence). The DNA for the CDR3 is TGTGCCAGCAGAACCCTGGACAGCTATGGCTACACCTTC. Encoded protein: CASRTLDSYGYTF.

This clone was recorded once. The chain recombines TRBV18 with TRBJ2-3; D gene ambiguous. CDR3 length equals 14 residues. CDR1 and CDR2 (germline): KGHSH, LQKENI. The V and J ends lost 3 bases and 2 bases respectively, with 9 bases between them. The DNA of the CDR3 is TGTGCCAGCTCACCTGGGCAACCCACAGATACGCAGTATTTT. Encoded protein: CASSPGQPTDTQYF.

This chain joins TRBV11-3 and TRBJ1-1, with 8 nucleotides matching TRBD1. This CDR3 comprises 16 residues. V shed 3 bases, J shed 1 base, and the junction held 7 bases outside the gene matches. Germline-derived CDR1 and CDR2 are SGHNT and YENEEA. CDR3 in amino acids: CASSFTTGVGNTEAFF. Written as DNA, the CDR3 is TGTGCCAGCAGCTTTACGACAGGGGTCGGGAACACTGAAGCTTTCTTT.

This rearrangement joins TRBV7-2 to TRBJ2-2; maybe TRBD2 (7 bases). Trimming removed 5 bases at V and 1 base at J, with 14 bases between. CDR3 length: 16 amino acids. Germline V CDR1 and CDR2: SGHTA, FQGNSA. The CDR3 DNA sequence: TGTGCCAGCAGCCGGTGGCGGGGGCAGAACACCGGGGAGCTGTTTTTT. Residues: CASSRWRGQNTGELFF. The full variable domain, completed using reference TRBV7-2 and TRBJ2-2, is GAGVSQSPSNKVTEKGKDVELRCDPISGHTALYWYRQSLGQGLEFLIYFQGNSAPDKSGLPSDRFSAERTGGSVSTLTIQRTQQEDSAVYLCASSRWRGQNTGELFFGEGSRLTVL.

CDR3 in DNA: TGTGCCAGCAGTTTCCATGGGACAGCGGTTCAGCCCCAGCATTTT. Its translation: CASSFHGTAVQPQHF. This rearrangement joins TRBV28 to TRBJ1-5, with 7 bases fitting TRBD1. Germline loops: CDR1 MDHEN, CDR2 SYDVKM. The CDR3 is 15 residues long. After removal of 3 bases from V and 6 bases from J, the junction contained 8 bases not matched to a gene.

This chain joins TRBV27 and TRBJ2-7, with 10 bases that match TRBD2. V lost 5 bases, J lost 7 bases, and 8 bases stayed unmatched. The CDR3 extends over 14 amino acids. Germline V CDR1 and CDR2: MNHEY, SMNVEV (reference sequence). Here the CDR3 reads CASSPWTSGFEQYF. Written as DNA, the CDR3 is TGTGCCAGCAGTCCGTGGACTAGCGGATTTGAGCAGTACTTC.

This chain links TRBV7-2 with TRBJ2-7; a weak D match, TRBD1 (5 bases). V lost 1 base to trimming and J lost 3 bases, with 13 bases between them. Germline lookup yields CDR1 SGHTA and CDR2 FQGNSA. The CDR3 is 15 amino acids. CDR3: CASSLVQGSHYEQYF. In DNA form, the CDR3 reads TGTGCCAGCAGCTTAGTCCAGGGTTCCCACTACGAGCAGTACTTC.

V and J are TRBV6-1 and TRBJ2-2; 9 bases match TRBD2. There are 16 residues in the CDR3. Per germline, CDR1 MNHNS and CDR2 SASEGT. The J segment lost 1 base and the V segment lost 4 bases, leaving 4 bases of the junction unmatched. This CDR3 reads CASSALAGMNTGELFF. The CDR3 DNA reads as TGTGCCAGCAGTGCCCTAGCGGGGATGAACACCGGGGAGCTGTTTTTT.

As regards this clone: The same CDR3 arises from other DNA sequences in this sample as well. The genes are TRBV5-1 and TRBJ1-2; possibly TRBD1 for D (5 bases). V lost 5 bases, J lost 3 bases, and 11 bases lay in between. The CDR3 is made up of 13 amino acids. Germline CDR1 is SGHRS and CDR2 is YFSETQ. The CDR3 DNA sequence: TGCGCCAGCAGTCTACAGGATTACTATGGCTACACCTTC. It codes for CASSLQDYYGYTF.

The chain joins TRBV7-9 to TRBJ1-1; tentative D call: TRBD1 (5 bases). V was trimmed by 1 base and J by 1 base, leaving 10 bases between them. The CDR3 totals 15 residues. Germline V gene data show CDR1 as SEHNR and CDR2 as FQNEAQ (reference sequence). The CDR3 nucleotides read TGTGCCAGCAGCTTAGTGGGGGGTACGAACACTGAAGCTTTCTTT. Translated, it gives CASSLVGGTNTEAFF.

This clone came up a few times. The chain links TRBV9 to TRBJ2-3; TRBD2 is a possible D gene (6 bases). The germline V gene has CDR1 SGDLS and CDR2 YYNGEE. This CDR3 is 15 amino acids long. The ends were cut back, 0 bases at V and 2 bases at J, with 10 bases in the middle. This CDR3 is CASSVALAVTDTQYF. The DNA of the CDR3 is TGTGCCAGCAGCGTAGCATTAGCGGTCACAGATACGCAGTATTTT.